Included here is one T cell receptor beta chain sequence, with context. TCRdb's copy holds only in-frame clones and misses some; the assay was immunoSEQ multiplex PCR. The sample consists of just under 35,000 clones, about nine tenths of them appearing once. This sample is part of a study of T cell changes during pregnancy in multiple sclerosis. The V end lost 5 bases, the J end lost 4 bases, and 11 bases lay between the germline ends. Looked up from germline, CDR1 is SGHVS and CDR2 is FQNEAQ. The CDR3 runs 13 residues. This sample comprised peripheral blood, obtained in the second trimester of pregnancy. This chain joins TRBV7-8 and TRBJ2-5; possible D gene TRBD2, 6 bases. This receptor was identified in a female donor in good health, enrolled as a control in a pregnancy study. This chain's CDR3 is CASSTTTRETQYF. The CDR3 bases are TGTGCCAGCAGCACTACGACTAGAGAGACCCAGTACTTC.